This TCR beta chain comes out of a study of blood T cell repertoires in COVID-19. Study details: PBMCs, B-cell-depleted T cells, or T cells provided the cDNA or gDNA that made up the material.

In the authors' workflow: Estimation of nucleated cell counts was performed using reference gene primer amplification. TCRdb's copy holds only in-frame clones and misses some; the assay was immunoSEQ multiplex PCR. The DNA gave D and trimming, while V, J and clone size come from that table. This table holds about 480,000 clones, 88% found once. CDR1 is MNHEY and CDR2 is SMNVEV in the germline V gene (reference sequence). CDR3 length: 16 amino acids. J lost 2 bases, V lost 5 bases, and 8 bases had no gene match. V is TRBV27 and J is TRBJ2-2; 7 positions agree with TRBD1. This clonotype was sampled from a woman aged 40 to 50 who had recovered from COVID-19. Sequencing input: PBMCs or T cells enriched from blood (not recorded which). The CDR3 protein is CASSPRTGTNTGELFF. The CDR3 bases are TGTGCCAGCAGTCCCAGGACAGGAACTAACACCGGGGAGCTGTTTTTT.